This T cell receptor beta chain was captured in a study of T cell repertoires in cytomegalovirus infection. On the study more broadly: In public TCR beta signatures, there were indications of both CMV infection and matching HLA type.

Each CDR3 protein is one row after TCRdb ran MiXCR on the reads. The sample lists fewer than 300,000 distinct CDR3 sequences, about 23% occurring once. Findings and caveats of the study: Totalled public TCR beta family frequency picked out people who carried CMV plus the relevant HLA. CMV-specific HLA-C-restricted TCR beta clonotypes dominated the ex vivo response.

The germline V gene encodes CDR1 SQVTM and CDR2 ANQGSEA. Trimming took off 2 bases at V and 3 bases at J, with 8 bases between the two ends. This CDR3 contains 13 residues. This clonotype was counted a few times. Its antigen is not identified. The origin of this receptor is a human donor in good health (CMV status not recorded). Some clones in this sample may be carry-over from other donors' samples. The sequenced sample was PBMCs. The chain couples TRBV29-1 to TRBJ1-3; no definite D call. The CDR3 DNA reads as TGCAGCGTTGAATTGGGAAGTGGAAACACCATATATTTT. This gives the protein CSVELGSGNTIYF.